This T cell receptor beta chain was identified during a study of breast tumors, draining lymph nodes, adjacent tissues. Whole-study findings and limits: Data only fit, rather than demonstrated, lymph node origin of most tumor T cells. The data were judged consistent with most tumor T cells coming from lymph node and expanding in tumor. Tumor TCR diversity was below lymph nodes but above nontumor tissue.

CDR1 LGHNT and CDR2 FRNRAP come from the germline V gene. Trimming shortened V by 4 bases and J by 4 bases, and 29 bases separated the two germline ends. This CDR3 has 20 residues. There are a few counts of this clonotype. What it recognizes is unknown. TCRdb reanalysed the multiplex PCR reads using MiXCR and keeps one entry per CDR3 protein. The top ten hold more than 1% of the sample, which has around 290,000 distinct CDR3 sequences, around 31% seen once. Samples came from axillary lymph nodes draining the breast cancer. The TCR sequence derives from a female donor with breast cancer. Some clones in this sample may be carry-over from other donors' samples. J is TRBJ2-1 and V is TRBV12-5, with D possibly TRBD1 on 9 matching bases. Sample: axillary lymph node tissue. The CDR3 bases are TGTGCTAGTGGTTCGCCCACAGGGGGCGAGGCGGGAGGACAATACAATGAGCAGTTCTTC. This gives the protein CASGSPTGGEAGGQYNEQFF.